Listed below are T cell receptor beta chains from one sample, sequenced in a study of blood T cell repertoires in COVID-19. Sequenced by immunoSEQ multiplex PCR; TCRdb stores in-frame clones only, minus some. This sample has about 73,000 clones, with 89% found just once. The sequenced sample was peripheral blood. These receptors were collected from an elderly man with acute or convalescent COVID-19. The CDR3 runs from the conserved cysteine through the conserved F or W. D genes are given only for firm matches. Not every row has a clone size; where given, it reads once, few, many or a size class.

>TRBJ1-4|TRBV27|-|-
CASGMDSLRVFF
TGTGCCAGCGGTATGGACAGCCTCCGGGTGTTTTTT
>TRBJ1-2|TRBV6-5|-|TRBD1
CASSYPDRGGSYTF
TGTGCCAGCAGTTACCCCGACAGGGGCGGAAGCTACACCTTC
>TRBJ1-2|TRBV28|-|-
CASSGQLGFYGYTF
TGTGCCAGCAGTGGACAGTTGGGGTTCTATGGCTACACCTTC
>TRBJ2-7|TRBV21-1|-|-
CASSKEGEGYEQYF
TGTGCCAGCAGCAAAGAGGGGGAGGGGTACGAGCAGTACTTC
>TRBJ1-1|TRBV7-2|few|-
CASSLTSLTEAFF
TGTGCCAGCAGCTTAACTAGCCTCACTGAAGCTTTCTTT
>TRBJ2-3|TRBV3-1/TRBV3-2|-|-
CASSQYGEDTQYF
TGTGCCAGCAGCCAATACGGGGAAGATACGCAGTATTTT
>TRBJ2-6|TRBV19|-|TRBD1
CASSIVGQGSSGANVLTF
TGTGCCAGTAGTATCGTGGGACAGGGCAGCTCTGGGGCCAACGTCCTGACTTTC
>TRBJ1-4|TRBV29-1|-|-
CSVRGGQTNEKLFF
TGCAGCGTTCGGGGGGGCCAAACTAATGAAAAACTGTTTTTT
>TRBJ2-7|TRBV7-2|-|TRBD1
CASSLGQGAYEQYF
TGTGCCAGCAGCTTAGGACAGGGGGCCTACGAGCAGTACTTC
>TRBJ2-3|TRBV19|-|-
CASSINAGTLEEYF
TGTGCCAGTAGTATAAATGCCGGTACACTGGAGGAGTATTTT
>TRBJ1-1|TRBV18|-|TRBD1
CASSPPPGGNTEAFF
TGTGCCAGCTCACCGCCCCCAGGGGGGAACACTGAAGCTTTCTTT
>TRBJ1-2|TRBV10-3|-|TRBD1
CAINGGGSYYGYTF
TGTGCCATCAACGGAGGGGGCAGCTACTATGGCTACACCTTC
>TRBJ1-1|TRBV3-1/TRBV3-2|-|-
CASSQVSNTEAFF
TGTGCCAGCAGCCAAGTCTCCAACACTGAAGCTTTCTTT
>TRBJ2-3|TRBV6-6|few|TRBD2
CASSYSRGVDTQYF
TGTGCCAGCAGTTACTCGCGGGGGGTAGATACGCAGTATTTT
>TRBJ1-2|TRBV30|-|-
CAWSVISYGYTF
TGTGCCTGGAGTGTAATCAGCTATGGCTACACCTTC
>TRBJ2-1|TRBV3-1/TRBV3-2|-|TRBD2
CASSHGTSGRYPYNEQFF
TGTGCCAGCAGCCACGGGACTAGCGGGAGGTACCCCTACAATGAGCAGTTCTTC
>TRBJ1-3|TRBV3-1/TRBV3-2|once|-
CASSLILGVSGNTIYF
TGTGCCAGCAGCCTAATCCTCGGGGTCTCTGGAAACACCATATATTTT
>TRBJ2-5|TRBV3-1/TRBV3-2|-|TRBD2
CASRQGTSGETQYF
TGTGCCAGCAGACAAGGGACTAGCGGAGAGACCCAGTACTTC
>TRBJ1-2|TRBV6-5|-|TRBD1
CASHTGAGGYTF
TGTGCCAGCCACACAGGGGCCGGTGGCTACACCTTC
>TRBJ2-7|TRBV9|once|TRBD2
CASSVGAGGSYEQYF
TGTGCCAGCAGCGTAGGAGCGGGAGGCTCCTACGAGCAGTACTTC
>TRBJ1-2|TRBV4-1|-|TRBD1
CASSQGTGIPYGYTF
TGCGCCAGCAGCCAGGGGACAGGGATCCCCTATGGCTACACCTTC
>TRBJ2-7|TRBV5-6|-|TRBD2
CASSAGLAGSYEQYF
TGTGCCAGCAGCGCGGGACTAGCGGGATCCTACGAGCAGTACTTC
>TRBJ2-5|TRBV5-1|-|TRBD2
CASSPTGTSIKTQYF
TGCGCCAGCAGCCCGACTGGGACTAGCATAAAGACCCAGTACTTC
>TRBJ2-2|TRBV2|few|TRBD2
CASSGLAGNTGELFF
TGTGCCAGCAGCGGACTAGCGGGAAACACCGGGGAGCTGTTTTTT
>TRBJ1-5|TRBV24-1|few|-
CATSDLVADQPQHF
TGTGCCACCAGTGATTTAGTTGCGGATCAGCCCCAGCATTTT
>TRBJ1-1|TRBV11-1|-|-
CASRSPGEKVAFF
TGTGCCAGCAGAAGCCCAGGGGAAAAAGTGGCTTTCTTT
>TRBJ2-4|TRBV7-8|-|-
CASSLEPLGGGGAKNIQYF
TGTGCCAGCAGCTTAGAGCCCCTGGGGGGAGGGGGGGCCAAAAACATTCAGTACTTC
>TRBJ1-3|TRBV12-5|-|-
CASGLDFSGNTIYF
TGTGCTAGTGGTTTGGACTTCTCTGGAAACACCATATATTTT
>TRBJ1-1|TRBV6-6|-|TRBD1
CASSLTGGRTEAFF
TGTGCCAGCAGTCTTACAGGGGGTAGGACTGAAGCTTTCTTT
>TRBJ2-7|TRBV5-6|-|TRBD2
CASSLRGLAGEEQYF
TGTGCCAGCAGCCTGAGGGGACTAGCGGGGGAGGAGCAGTACTTC
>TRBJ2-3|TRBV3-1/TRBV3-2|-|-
CASSQDPTSTDTQYF
TGTGCCAGCAGCCAAGACCCGACTAGCACAGATACGCAGTATTTT
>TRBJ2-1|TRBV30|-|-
CAWSVPGSEQFF
TGTGCCTGGAGTGTACCAGGGTCTGAGCAGTTCTTC
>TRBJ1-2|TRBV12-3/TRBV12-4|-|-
CASSLGRAYGYTF
TGTGCCAGCAGTTTGGGCAGGGCTTATGGCTACACCTTC
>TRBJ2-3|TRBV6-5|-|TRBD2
CASSYSTSGGTDTQYF
TGTGCCAGCAGTTACTCGACTAGCGGGGGCACAGATACGCAGTATTTT
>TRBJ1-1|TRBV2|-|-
CASRANREIGTEAFF
TGTGCCAGCAGAGCCAACAGGGAAATTGGGACTGAAGCTTTCTTT
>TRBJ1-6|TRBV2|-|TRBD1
CASRGQGSYNSPLHF
TGTGCCAGCAGGGGACAGGGGTCCTATAATTCACCCCTCCACTTT
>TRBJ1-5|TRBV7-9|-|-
CASSLLGQGGPQHF
TGTGCCAGCAGCCTCTTAGGGCAGGGAGGGCCCCAGCATTTT
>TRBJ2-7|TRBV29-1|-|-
CSVHTIGEQYF
TGCAGCGTCCACACTATTGGGGAGCAGTACTTC
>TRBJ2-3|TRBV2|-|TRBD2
CASRGVAGSTDTQYF
TGTGCCAGCAGAGGTGTAGCGGGGAGCACAGATACGCAGTATTTT
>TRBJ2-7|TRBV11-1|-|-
CASSVGLAYEQYF
TGTGCCAGCAGCGTCGGGTTAGCCTACGAGCAGTACTTC
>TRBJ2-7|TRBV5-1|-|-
CASRPWGLPFYEQYF
TGCGCCAGCAGACCTTGGGGACTTCCCTTCTACGAGCAGTACTTC